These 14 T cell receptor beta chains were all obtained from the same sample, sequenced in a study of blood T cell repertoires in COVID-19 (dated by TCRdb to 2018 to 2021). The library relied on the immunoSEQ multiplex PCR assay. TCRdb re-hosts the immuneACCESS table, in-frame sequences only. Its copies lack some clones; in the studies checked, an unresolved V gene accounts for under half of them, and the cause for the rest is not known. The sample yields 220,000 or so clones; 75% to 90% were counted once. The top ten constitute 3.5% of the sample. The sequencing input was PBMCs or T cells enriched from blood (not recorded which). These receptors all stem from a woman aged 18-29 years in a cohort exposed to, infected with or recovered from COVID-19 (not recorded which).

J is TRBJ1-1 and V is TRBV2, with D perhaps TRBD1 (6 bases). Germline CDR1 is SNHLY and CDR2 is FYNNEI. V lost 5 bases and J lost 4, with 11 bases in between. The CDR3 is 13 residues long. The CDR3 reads CASSSTGSTEAFF. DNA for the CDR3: TGTGCCAGCAGTTCTACAGGGAGCACTGAAGCTTTCTTT. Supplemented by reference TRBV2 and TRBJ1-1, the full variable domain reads EPEVTQTPSHQVTQMGQEVILRCVPISNHLYFYWYRQILGQKVEFLVSFYNNEISEKSEIFDDQFSVERPDGSNFTLKIRSTKLEDSAMYFCASSSTGSTEAFFGQGTRLTVV.

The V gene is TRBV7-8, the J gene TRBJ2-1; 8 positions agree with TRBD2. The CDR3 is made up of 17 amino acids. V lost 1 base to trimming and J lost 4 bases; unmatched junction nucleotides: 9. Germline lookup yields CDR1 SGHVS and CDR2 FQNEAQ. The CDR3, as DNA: TGTGCCAGCAGCTTAGTCGGGAGGGCTGGTAGATACAATGAGCAGTTCTTC. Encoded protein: CASSLVGRAGRYNEQFF.

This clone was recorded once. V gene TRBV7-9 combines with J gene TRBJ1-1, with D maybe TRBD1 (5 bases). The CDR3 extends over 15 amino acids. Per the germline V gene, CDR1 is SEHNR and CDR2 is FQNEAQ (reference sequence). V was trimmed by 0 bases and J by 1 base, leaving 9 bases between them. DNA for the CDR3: TGTGCCAGCAGCTTAGCGGCCCAGGGGAACACTGAAGCTTTCTTT. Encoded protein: CASSLAAQGNTEAFF.

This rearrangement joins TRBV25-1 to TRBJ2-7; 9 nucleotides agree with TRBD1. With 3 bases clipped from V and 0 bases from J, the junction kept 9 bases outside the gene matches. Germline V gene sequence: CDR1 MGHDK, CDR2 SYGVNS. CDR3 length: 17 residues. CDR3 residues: CASSDAKQGANSYEQYF. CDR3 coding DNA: TGTGCCAGCAGTGACGCGAAACAGGGGGCCAACTCCTACGAGCAGTACTTC.

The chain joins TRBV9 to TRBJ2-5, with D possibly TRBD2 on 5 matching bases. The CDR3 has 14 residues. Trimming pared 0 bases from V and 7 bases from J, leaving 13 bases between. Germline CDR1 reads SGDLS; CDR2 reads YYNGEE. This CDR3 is CASSVDEGRGTQYF. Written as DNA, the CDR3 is TGTGCCAGCAGCGTAGACGAGGGAAGAGGGACCCAGTACTTC.

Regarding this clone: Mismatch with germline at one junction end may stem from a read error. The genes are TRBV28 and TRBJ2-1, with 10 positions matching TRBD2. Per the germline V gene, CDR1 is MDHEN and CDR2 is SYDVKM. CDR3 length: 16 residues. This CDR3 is CASSPPGSGRPNEQFF. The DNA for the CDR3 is TGTGCCAGCAGTCCCCCCGGTAGCGGGAGGCCCAATGAGCAATTCTTC.

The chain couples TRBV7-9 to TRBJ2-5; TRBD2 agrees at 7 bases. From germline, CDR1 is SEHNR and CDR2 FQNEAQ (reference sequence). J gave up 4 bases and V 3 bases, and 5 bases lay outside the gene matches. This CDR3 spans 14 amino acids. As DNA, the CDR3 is TGTGCCAGCAGCTTCCTTTCGGGGGGAGAGACCCAGTACTTC. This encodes CASSFLSGGETQYF.

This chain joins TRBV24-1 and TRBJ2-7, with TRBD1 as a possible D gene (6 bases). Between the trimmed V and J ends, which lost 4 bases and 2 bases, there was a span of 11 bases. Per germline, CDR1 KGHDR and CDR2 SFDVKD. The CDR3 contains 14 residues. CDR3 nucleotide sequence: TGTGCCACCAGTGAGACCGGACAGCCCTACGAGCAGTACTTC. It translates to CATSETGQPYEQYF.

The CDR3 nucleotides are TGTGCCAGCTCAGGCGGGACTGGCCCCTCTGGAAACACCATATATTTT. It codes for CASSGGTGPSGNTIYF. The chain combines TRBV18 with TRBJ1-3; a weak D match, TRBD1 (5 bases). This CDR3 contains 16 residues. From germline, CDR1 is KGHSH and CDR2 LQKENI. Trimming removed 5 bases at V and 0 bases at J, with 14 bases between.

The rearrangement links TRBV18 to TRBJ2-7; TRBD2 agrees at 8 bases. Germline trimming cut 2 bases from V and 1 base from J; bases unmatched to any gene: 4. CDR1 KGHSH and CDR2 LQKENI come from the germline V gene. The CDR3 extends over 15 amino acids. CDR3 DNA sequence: TGTGCCAGCTCACCATCGAGCGGGGGATCCTACGAGCAGTACTTC. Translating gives CASSPSSGGSYEQYF.

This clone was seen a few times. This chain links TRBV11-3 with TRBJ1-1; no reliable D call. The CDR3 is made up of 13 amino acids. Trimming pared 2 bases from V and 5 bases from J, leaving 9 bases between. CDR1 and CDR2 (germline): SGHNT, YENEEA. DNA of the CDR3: TGTGCCAGCAGCTTAACCGTAGAGACTGAAGCTTTCTTT. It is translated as CASSLTVETEAFF.

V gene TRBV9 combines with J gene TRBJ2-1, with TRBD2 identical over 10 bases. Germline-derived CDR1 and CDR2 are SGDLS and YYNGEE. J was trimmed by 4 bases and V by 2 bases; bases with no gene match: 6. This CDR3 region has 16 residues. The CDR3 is CASSVSPTSGYNEQFF. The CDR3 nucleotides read TGTGCCAGCAGCGTTAGTCCGACTAGCGGGTACAATGAGCAGTTCTTC.

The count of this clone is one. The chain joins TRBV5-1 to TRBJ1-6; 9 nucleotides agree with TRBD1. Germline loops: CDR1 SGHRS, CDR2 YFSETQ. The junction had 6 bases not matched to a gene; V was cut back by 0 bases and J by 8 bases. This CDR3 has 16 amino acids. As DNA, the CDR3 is TGCGCCAGCAGCTTGGGAACGGGACAGGGTGATTCACCCCTCCACTTT. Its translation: CASSLGTGQGDSPLHF.

CDR3 DNA: TGTGCCAGCAGCCACCACGGCCGGGGTGGTTCACCCCTCCACTTT. Encoded protein: CASSHHGRGGSPLHF. This chain connects TRBV3-1 (or the pseudogene TRBV3-2) to TRBJ1-6; D is unclear. The V and J ends lost 3 bases and 9 bases respectively, with 15 bases between them. Germline-derived CDR1 and CDR2 are LGHDT and YNNKEL (reference sequence). The CDR3 spans 15 residues.